The rows below give T cell receptor beta chains drawn from one sample of a study of T cell changes during pregnancy in multiple sclerosis. The repertoire was sequenced with immunoSEQ multiplex PCR; TCRdb's copy has only in-frame clones and lacks some. Altogether more than 80,000 clones are present, around 93% being singletons, with the ten largest covering approximately 1.6%. The sample here was peripheral blood, taken after pregnancy. The receptor source for this set is a female donor with multiple sclerosis, enrolled in a pregnancy study. CDR3s include the opening cysteine and the closing phenylalanine or tryptophan. A D gene is named only where the DNA matches it firmly. The size entry is marked missing in some rows and otherwise reads once, few, many or a size class.

.,TRBJ2-1,TRBD2,16,TRBV28,CASSLGTSFFRNEQFF,TGTGCCAGCAGTCTCGGGACTAGCTTTTTCCGGAATGAGCAGTTCTTC
.,TRBJ1-5,.,11,TRBV30,CAWSGRGTQHF,TGTGCCTGGAGCGGTAGGGGGACACAGCATTTT
.,TRBJ2-2,TRBD1,14,TRBV2,CASRVTGAGGELFF,TGTGCCAGCAGGGTAACAGGGGCTGGCGGGGAGCTGTTTTTT
.,TRBJ1-2,.,14,TRBV7-9,CAIPGRRGPYGYTF,TGTGCCATCCCAGGTCGGAGGGGTCCCTATGGCTACACCTTC
.,TRBJ2-2,.,15,TRBV5-1,CASSLAGAVTGELFF,TGCGCCAGCAGCTTGGCGGGAGCGGTCACCGGGGAGCTGTTTTTT
.,TRBJ1-1,.,12,TRBV29-1,CSVGQPNTEAFF,TGCAGCGTTGGACAGCCGAACACTGAAGCTTTCTTT
.,TRBJ1-2,.,11,TRBV29-1,CSVEGRYGYTF,TGCAGCGTTGAAGGTCGCTATGGCTACACCTTC
.,TRBJ1-5,TRBD1,14,TRBV6-1,CASSSGTGVQPQHF,TGTGCCAGCAGCTCCGGGACAGGCGTACAGCCCCAGCATTTT
.,TRBJ2-7,TRBD1,15,TRBV28,CASGSPRGQGYEQYF,TGTGCCAGCGGAAGTCCTAGGGGACAGGGGTACGAGCAGTACTTC
.,TRBJ2-1,TRBD2,14,TRBV6-1,CASRPSGSGHEQFF,TGTGCCAGCAGGCCTAGCGGGAGCGGGCATGAGCAGTTCTTC
.,TRBJ2-7,TRBD2,16,TRBV5-1,CASSLTLAGSSYEQYF,TGCGCCAGCAGCTTGACCCTAGCGGGGAGCTCCTACGAGCAGTACTTC
.,TRBJ2-7,.,12,TRBV7-9,CASSLEQREQYF,TGTGCCAGCAGCTTAGAACAGAGAGAGCAGTACTTC
.,TRBJ2-7,TRBD1,16,TRBV29-1,CSARQGHTSQSYEQYF,TGCAGCGCTCGACAGGGGCACACCTCCCAATCCTACGAGCAGTACTTC
.,TRBJ2-7,TRBD1,15,TRBV28,CASSLSGQSSYEQYF,TGTGCCAGCAGTTTATCGGGACAGTCCTCCTACGAGCAGTACTTC
.,TRBJ2-7,TRBD2,15,TRBV30,CAWRRGLAGVNEQYF,TGTGCCTGGAGAAGGGGACTAGCGGGAGTGAATGAGCAGTACTTC
few,TRBJ1-3,TRBD1,13,TRBV6-5,CASRTGSGNTIYF,TGTGCCAGCAGGACAGGGTCTGGAAACACCATATATTTT